The source of this T cell receptor beta chain is a study of blood T cell repertoires in COVID-19. Sequenced by immunoSEQ multiplex PCR; TCRdb stores in-frame clones only, minus some. The sample lists 220,000 or so clones, 86% occurring once. The germline V gene has CDR1 SGHRS and CDR2 YFSETQ. This CDR3 region has 12 residues. V was clipped by 4 bases and J by 3 bases, with 5 bases between them. Sequenced: peripheral blood. This chain connects TRBV5-1 to TRBJ2-1; no reliable D call. This clonotype was sampled from a woman aged 45-65 years with COVID-19, enrolled during active disease. The CDR3 sequence is CASSGLYNEQFF. The CDR3 DNA reads TGCGCCAGCAGCGGCCTCTACAATGAGCAGTTCTTC. The complete variable domain, with remaining parts taken from reference TRBV5-1 and TRBJ2-1, reads KAGVTQTPRYLIKTRGQQVTLSCSPISGHRSVSWYQQTPGQGLQFLFEYFSETQRNKGNFPGRFSGRQFSNSRSEMNVSTLELGDSALYLCASSGLYNEQFFGPGTRLTVL.